These 22 T cell receptor beta chains were all obtained from the same sample, sequenced in a study of graft-versus-host responses after intestinal transplantation. Assay used: immunoSEQ multiplex PCR; TCRdb lists only in-frame clones, some missing. The data hold 37,000 or so clones, with less than 95% observed a single time. The sample was PBMCs, taken around 43 weeks after intestinal transplant. Source of these receptors: a human patient who received an intestinal transplant, so some T cells may come from the graft donor.

This rearrangement joins TRBV6-5 to TRBJ2-3; 9 nucleotides line up with TRBD2. V lost 6 bases, J lost 0 bases, and 4 bases stayed unmatched. Germline V gives CDR1 MNHEY, CDR2 SVGAGI. The CDR3 has 15 residues. The CDR3 sequence: CASRRLAESTDTQYF. The CDR3 nucleotides are TGTGCCAGCAGAAGACTAGCGGAAAGCACAGATACGCAGTATTTT.

The chain combines TRBV4-1 with TRBJ2-5; 7 positions match TRBD2. Judging by the DNA end, TRBJ2-7 fits better; the J call may be wrong. Germline V gene data show CDR1 as MGHRA and CDR2 as YSYEKL. This CDR3 comprises 18 residues. CDR3 amino acids: CASSQDRVAGAYSYEQYF. CDR3 nucleotide sequence: TGCGCCAGCAGCCAAGATCGGGTTGCGGGAGCCTACTCCTACGAGCAGTACTTC.

J is TRBJ2-1 and V is TRBV7-3; a weak D match, TRBD1 (6 bases). Trimming removed 0 bases at V and 2 bases at J, with 11 bases between. Germline loops: CDR1 SGHTA, CDR2 FQGTGA. The CDR3 is 16 amino acids. CDR3 DNA: TGTGCCAGCAGCTTAACAGGGGGAGAACCCTACAATGAGCAGTTCTTC. Translated, it gives CASSLTGGEPYNEQFF.

The gene calls are TRBV27 and TRBJ2-2; 9 bases match TRBD2. Germline CDR1 reads MNHEY; CDR2 reads SMNVEV (reference sequence). The trim removed 4 bases at V and 7 bases at J, leaving 13 bases unmatched. CDR3 length equals 17 residues. The CDR3 DNA reads TGTGCCAGCAGTTCCCTTCGCGGGGGGGTTGGGATCGGGGAGCTGTTTTTT. Translation: CASSSLRGGVGIGELFF.

The V gene is TRBV7-9, the J gene TRBJ2-7, with 7 bases aligning to TRBD2. CDR1 SEHNR and CDR2 FQNEAQ come from the germline V gene (reference sequence). After removal of 4 bases from V and 6 bases from J, the junction contained 9 bases not matched to a gene. This CDR3 has 14 residues. Here the CDR3 reads CASSSRTRIGEQYF. In DNA, the CDR3 is TGTGCCAGCAGCTCTCGGACTAGGATAGGCGAGCAGTACTTC.

This chain links TRBV29-1 with TRBJ2-1, with D possibly called TRBD1 or TRBD2 (5 bases each). This CDR3 has 14 amino acids. The germline V gene has CDR1 SQVTM and CDR2 ANQGSEA. V lost 4 bases and J 6 bases, leaving 16 bases between the germline ends. The CDR3 DNA reads TGCAGCGTTGTGGGGGAGTACCTTCTCAATGAGCAGTTCTTC. Translated: CSVVGEYLLNEQFF.

The chain uses TRBV6-5 and TRBJ2-5; D is possibly TRBD1 (5 bases). The tail of the sequence fits TRBJ2-7 better, so the J call may be wrong. The CDR3 covers 15 residues. CDR1 and CDR2 from the germline V gene are MNHEY and SVGAGI. The CDR3 sequence: CASSYSPQAPYEQYF. CDR3 bases: TGTGCCAGCAGTTACTCGCCACAGGCCCCCTACGAGCAGTACTTC.

This clone turned up a few times. The rearrangement joins TRBV7-3 to TRBJ2-1, with D possibly TRBD1 on 6 matching bases. V lost 0 bases and J 1 base, leaving 13 bases between the germline ends. This CDR3 spans 17 amino acids. The germline gives CDR1 SGHTA, CDR2 FQGTGA. The CDR3 bases are TGTGCCAGCAGCTTAACTCTTCCGGGACATTCCTACAATGAGCAGTTCTTC. Encoded protein: CASSLTLPGHSYNEQFF.

The CDR3, as DNA: TGTGCCAGCAGCGTAGGGGGGGAAGGCTACAATGAGCAGTTCTTC. Translated: CASSVGGEGYNEQFF. This chain connects TRBV9 to TRBJ2-1, with D possibly TRBD2 on 6 matching bases. V was clipped by 0 bases and J by 3 bases, with 10 bases between them. CDR1 is SGDLS, CDR2 YYNGEE, per germline. The CDR3 is 15 residues long.

This rearrangement joins TRBV6-5 to TRBJ1-1; no clear D. The CDR3 is 14 amino acids. V was cut by 2 bases and J by 4 bases, with 11 bases left in between. Germline V gene data show CDR1 as MNHEY and CDR2 as SVGAGI. DNA for the CDR3: TGTGCCAGCAGTTACAGGGCGAAGAGCACTGAAGCTTTCTTT. Translating it yields CASSYRAKSTEAFF.

The CDR3 region has the DNA TGTGCCAGCAGCATTAAGGACCAGGGATACAATGAGCAGTTCTTC. Its protein product is CASSIKDQGYNEQFF. This rearrangement joins TRBV9 to TRBJ2-1; TRBD1 might be the D (5 bases). V was pared by 4 bases and J by 4 bases, with 15 bases between. Per the germline V gene, CDR1 is SGDLS and CDR2 is YYNGEE. This CDR3 is 15 amino acids long. Full variable domain (missing parts from reference TRBV9 and TRBJ2-1): DSGVTQTPKHLITATGQRVTLRCSPRSGDLSVYWYQQSLDQGLQFLIQYYNGEERAKGNILERFSAQQFPDLHSELNLSSLELGDSALYFCASSIKDQGYNEQFFGPGTRLTVL.

The chain joins TRBV7-3 to TRBJ2-1; unclear D gene. The CDR3 extends over 15 amino acids. V was cut by 6 bases and J by 0 bases, with 12 bases left in between. Per germline, CDR1 SGHTA and CDR2 FQGTGA. The CDR3 spells CASSPGSTSYNEQFF. CDR3 in DNA: TGTGCCAGCAGTCCGGGCTCTACCTCCTACAATGAGCAGTTCTTC.

The chain employs TRBV25-1 and TRBJ2-7; D is undetermined. This CDR3 is 16 amino acids long. V lost 1 base and J 0 bases, leaving 13 bases between the germline ends. Germline CDR1 is MGHDK and CDR2 is SYGVNS. This chain's CDR3 is CASSESRGTLSYEQYF. The CDR3 nucleotides read TGTGCCAGCAGTGAATCGCGCGGCACCCTCTCCTACGAGCAGTACTTC.

The V call is TRBV5-1, the J call TRBJ2-7; D ambiguous. Trimming took off 0 bases at V and 1 base at J, with 11 bases between the two ends. The CDR3 runs to 15 residues. CDR1 and CDR2 from the germline V gene are SGHRS and YFSETQ. In DNA, the CDR3 is TGCGCCAGCAGCTTGGACCGACACTATTCCTACGAGCAGTACTTC. It yields the protein CASSLDRHYSYEQYF.

The chain has TRBV28 and TRBJ1-5; D might be TRBD1 (5 bases). CDR1 MDHEN and CDR2 SYDVKM come from the germline V gene. The CDR3 is 14 amino acids. The germline V and J ends were trimmed by 6 bases and 0 bases, with 9 bases remaining between them. CDR3 protein: CASSFQGSNQPQHF. In DNA, the CDR3 is TGTGCCAGCAGCTTCCAGGGTAGCAATCAGCCCCAGCATTTT.

The chain uses TRBV13 and TRBJ2-6; D unresolved. Germline CDR1 PRHDT, CDR2 FYEKMQ (reference sequence). The CDR3 covers 16 residues. V lost 2 bases to trimming and J lost 2 bases, with 10 bases between them. The CDR3 DNA reads TGTGCCAGCAGCTTAAGGGTTGGTCCTGGGGCCAACGTCCTGACTTTC. Encoded protein: CASSLRVGPGANVLTF.

The gene calls are TRBV18 and TRBJ1-5; TRBD1 agrees at 11 bases. V was pared by 1 base and J by 5 bases, with 4 bases of the junction left unmatched. Germline values: CDR1 KGHSH, CDR2 LQKENI. The CDR3 has 16 amino acids. CDR3: CASSPRRTGGDQPQHF. The CDR3 region has the DNA TGTGCCAGCTCACCACGGAGGACAGGGGGCGATCAGCCCCAGCATTTT.

J is TRBJ1-6 and V is TRBV2, with 9 bases that match TRBD1. The CDR3 is 13 residues long. CDR1 and CDR2 from the germline V gene are SNHLY and FYNNEI. Trimming at V came to 6 bases and at J to 10 bases, leaving 4 bases not matched to a gene. The CDR3 nucleotides read TGTGCCAGCAGGGGACAGGGACGGTCACCCCTCCACTTT. This codes for CASRGQGRSPLHF.

The rearrangement joins TRBV29-1 to TRBJ2-5, with 10 bases lining up with TRBD2. CDR1 and CDR2 (germline): SQVTM, ANQGSEA. This CDR3 has 17 residues. V lost 4 bases and J lost 2; bases outside the gene matches: 13. The DNA for the CDR3 is TGCAGCGTTGTAGGGCCACGGACTAGCGGCAGTCAAGAGACCCAGTACTTC. Its translation: CSVVGPRTSGSQETQYF.

This clone appeared once. The chain is built from TRBV7-2 and TRBJ2-7; the D gene is possibly TRBD2 (5 bases). The CDR3 has 15 residues. The V and J ends lost 1 base and 6 bases respectively, with 16 bases between them. Germline V gene lookup returns CDR1 SGHTA and CDR2 FQGNSA. CDR3 region: CASSLDILGVREQYF. Written as DNA, the CDR3 is TGTGCCAGCAGCTTAGATATCTTGGGAGTTCGCGAGCAGTACTTC.

The chain uses TRBV6-1 and TRBJ1-5; D possibly corresponds to TRBD1 (5 bases). The germline CDR1 and CDR2 sequences are MNHNS and SASEGT. The CDR3 consists of 14 residues. V lost 8 bases and J 7 bases, leaving 18 bases between the germline ends. CDR3 protein: CASSQGTIAQPQHF. In DNA, the CDR3 is TGTGCCAGCTCCCAAGGGACTATAGCGCAGCCCCAGCATTTT.

V gene TRBV4-1 combines with J gene TRBJ1-5; D is unresolved. The V end lost 0 bases, the J end lost 4 bases, and 10 bases lay between the germline ends. Germline V gene lookup returns CDR1 MGHRA and CDR2 YSYEKL. The CDR3 is 15 amino acids. This chain's CDR3 is CASSQDDVENQPQHF. The CDR3 coding sequence is TGCGCCAGCAGCCAAGATGATGTTGAAAATCAGCCCCAGCATTTT.